These 8 T cell receptor beta chains were all obtained from the same sample, sequenced in a study of cytomegalovirus exposure and HLA in healthy donors. Profiling relied on immunoSEQ multiplex PCR, and the TCRdb table lists in-frame clones only, not all of them. The sample holds around 160,000 clones; 88% are singletons and the top ten take almost 3%. Material: PBMCs. The source is a man aged 18 to 35 in good health and CMV-seronegative.

The chain employs TRBV5-8 and TRBJ2-7, with D perhaps matching TRBD2 (5 bases). The CDR3 is made up of 14 amino acids. CDR1 and CDR2 from the germline V gene are SGHTS and YDEGEE. The germline V and J ends were trimmed by 3 bases and 5 bases, with 15 bases remaining between them. CDR3 nucleotide sequence: TGTGCCAGCAGCTCCCGACTACAGCCAAACGAGCAGTACTTC. Amino acids: CASSSRLQPNEQYF.

This chain joins TRBV7-9 and TRBJ1-1; D is perhaps TRBD1 (5 bases). There are 15 residues in the CDR3. Germline lookup yields CDR1 SEHNR and CDR2 FQNEAQ (reference sequence). The V gene lost 5 bases and the J gene lost 0 bases, with 13 bases spanning the gap. The CDR3 loop is CASSLHRGMNTEAFF. CDR3 nucleotides: TGTGCCAGCAGCCTCCACCGGGGGATGAACACTGAAGCTTTCTTT.

The chain joins TRBV7-2 to TRBJ1-2, with D hard to call. Trimming shortened V by 2 bases and J by 6 bases, and 13 bases separated the two germline ends. The germline V gene encodes CDR1 SGHTA and CDR2 FQGNSA. This CDR3 region has 14 residues. The CDR3 DNA is TGTGCCAGCAGCTTATACAGTTCGGGAGATGGCTACACCTTC. This codes for CASSLYSSGDGYTF.

This clone was observed a few times. J is TRBJ2-7 and V is TRBV28; 7 bases agree with TRBD1. CDR1 is MDHEN and CDR2 is SYDVKM in the germline V gene. CDR3 length: 13 amino acids. V gave up 2 bases and J gave up 5 bases; unmatched junction bases: 3. CDR3 nucleotides: TGTGCCAGCAGTTTAACAGGGGTCCACGAGCAGTACGTC. It is translated as CASSLTGVHEQYV.

CDR3 region: CASSLAGTDRYGYTF. CDR3 in DNA: TGTGCCAGCAGTCTAGCCGGGACAGATAGGTATGGCTACACCTTC. This chain links TRBV28 with TRBJ1-2, with 7 bases identical to TRBD1. Germline V gene data show CDR1 as MDHEN and CDR2 as SYDVKM. Trimming cost V 5 bases and J 5 bases; bases outside gene matches: 11. The CDR3 is 15 amino acids.

The V and J genes are TRBV28 and TRBJ2-7, with TRBD1 as a possible D gene (6 bases). Trimming pared 5 bases from V and 3 bases from J, leaving 11 bases between. CDR1 is MDHEN and CDR2 is SYDVKM in the germline V gene. The CDR3 is 13 residues long. CDR3 bases: TGTGCCAGCAGTCCCAGGGGCTACTACGAGCAGTACTTC. Translating gives CASSPRGYYEQYF.

This sequence joins TRBV30 and TRBJ1-3; a possible D gene is TRBD1 (6 bases). Germline-derived CDR1 and CDR2 are GTSNPN and SVGIG (reference sequence). V lost 2 bases and J lost 8, with 31 bases in between. This CDR3 spans 19 amino acids. The CDR3 sequence: CAWSPLWGPNAPLEHTIYF. CDR3 coding DNA: TGTGCCTGGAGTCCACTCTGGGGGCCAAACGCTCCCCTTGAACACACCATATATTTT.

The chain recombines TRBV27 with TRBJ2-1; TRBD2 matches at 8 bases. This CDR3 has 17 residues. CDR1 is MNHEY and CDR2 is SMNVEV in the germline V gene (reference sequence). The V and J ends lost 2 bases and 6 bases, in that order; junction bases with no gene match: 12. The CDR3 region has the DNA TGTGCCAGCAGTTTAGTCGGGGAAGCGGGAGTTTTCAATGAGCAGTTCTTC. Translating it yields CASSLVGEAGVFNEQFF.